The rows below give T cell receptor beta chains drawn from one sample of a study of PD-L1 blockade in urothelial cancer. Clones were read by immunoSEQ multiplex PCR, and TCRdb kept only the in-frame ones, dropping some. The profile shows 20,000 to 25,000 clones, 82% of them singletons. The sequencing here drew on PBMCs, taken around atezolizumab (anti-PD-L1) treatment. The receptors derive from a man aged 70 or older with urothelial cancer. The CDR3 runs from the conserved cysteine through the conserved F or W. D genes are given only for firm matches. For some rows the clone size is stated as once, few or many, or as a class when expanded; others skip it.

TRBJ2-1 NA TRBV14 NA CASSQGWEPRKQFF TGTGCCAGCAGCCAAGGATGGGAGCCTAGGAAACAGTTCTTC
TRBJ2-7 NA TRBV28 TRBD2 CASRLTSGALVEQYF TGTGCCAGCAGGCTGACTAGCGGTGCCCTTGTGGAGCAGTACTTC
TRBJ2-7 few TRBV9 NA CASSPAGIPYEQYF TGTGCCAGCAGTCCTGCCGGGATTCCCTACGAGCAGTACTTC
TRBJ2-7 NA TRBV11-3 NA CASGDGSYEQYF TGTGCCAGCGGAGACGGATCCTACGAGCAGTACTTC
TRBJ2-6 NA TRBV5-1 TRBD1 CASSRQGTGSGANVLTF TGCGCCAGCAGCCGACAGGGAACAGGGTCTGGGGCCAACGTCCTGACTTTC
TRBJ1-1 NA TRBV7-9 TRBD1 CASSLQGGTEAFF TGTGCCAGCAGCCTCCAGGGGGGCACTGAAGCTTTCTTT
TRBJ2-1 NA TRBV19 NA CASTRGWGQGRSDEQFF TGTGCCAGTACTCGCGGGTGGGGGCAGGGGCGAAGCGATGAGCAGTTCTTC
TRBJ1-5 NA TRBV18 NA CASSPPGAVGQPQHF TGTGCCAGCTCACCCCCTGGGGCAGTAGGGCAGCCCCAGCATTTT
TRBJ1-2 NA TRBV28 TRBD1 CASSSTGEANYGYTF TGTGCCAGCAGTTCTACAGGGGAAGCTAACTATGGCTACACCTTC
TRBJ2-3 NA TRBV29-1 TRBD2 CSVEGLADNTDTQYF TGCAGCGTTGAAGGACTAGCGGATAACACAGATACGCAGTATTTT
TRBJ2-3 NA TRBV7-2 TRBD2 CASSKTTSGYTDTQYF TGTGCCAGCAGCAAAACGACTAGCGGCTACACAGATACGCAGTATTTT
TRBJ1-1 few TRBV2 TRBD1 CASSLRTGIPYF TGTGCCAGCAGTTTAAGGACAGGGATACCCTATTTT
TRBJ2-7 once TRBV5-1 NA CASSLAPSYEQYF TGCGCCAGCTCTCTAGCGCCTTCCTACGAGCAGTACTTC
TRBJ2-7 NA TRBV28 NA CASSLMRALVEQYF TGTGCCAGCAGTTTAATGCGGGCCCTGGTGGAGCAGTACTTC
TRBJ1-4 NA TRBV5-1 TRBD1 CASSQGTDHNAEKLFF TGCGCCAGCAGTCAAGGGACAGACCATAATGCGGAAAAACTGTTTTTT
TRBJ2-7 NA TRBV5-6 TRBD2 CASSLPTSGPYEQYF TGTGCCAGCAGCTTGCCTACTAGCGGACCCTACGAGCAGTACTTC
TRBJ2-2 NA TRBV29-1 TRBD2 CSVGLAVNTGELFF TGCAGCGTGGGACTAGCGGTGAACACCGGGGAGCTGTTTTTT
TRBJ2-5 NA TRBV10-2 TRBD2 CASSEPGGVGETQYF TGCGCCAGCAGTGAACCCGGGGGGGTCGGAGAGACCCAGTACTTC
TRBJ2-1 NA TRBV7-6 NA CASSSGRLVAVNEQFF TGTGCCAGCAGCTCTGGACGTTTGGTAGCGGTCAATGAGCAGTTCTTC
TRBJ2-2 NA TRBV29-1 NA CSVEERNTGELFF TGCAGCGTTGAAGAGAGGAACACCGGGGAGCTGTTTTTT
TRBJ2-5 NA TRBV7-2 TRBD1 CASSPFPGQGDETQYF TGTGCCAGCAGCCCCTTTCCGGGACAGGGGGACGAGACCCAGTACTTC
TRBJ2-2 NA TRBV11-2 NA CASSFLSGNTGELFF TGTGCCAGCAGCTTCTTATCAGGGAACACCGGGGAGCTGTTTTTT
TRBJ1-3 NA TRBV5-1 NA CASSLTGNRNTIYF TGCGCCAGCAGCTTGACCGGGAACAGAAACACCATATATTTT
TRBJ1-1 NA TRBV6-5 NA CASMRVSPTEAFF TGTGCCAGCATGAGGGTCTCCCCCACTGAAGCTTTCTTT
TRBJ2-2 NA TRBV23-1 NA CASSQNIQGGELFF TGCGCCAGCAGTCAAAACATCCAGGGCGGGGAGCTGTTTTTT
TRBJ2-7 once TRBV11-2 TRBD2 CASSPNSGDAYEQYF TGTGCCAGCAGCCCTAATAGCGGGGACGCATACGAGCAGTACTTC
TRBJ1-5 NA TRBV28 NA CASSFRQFSKRGNQPQHF TGTGCCAGCAGTTTCAGGCAGTTCTCCAAGAGGGGCAATCAGCCCCAGCATTTT
TRBJ1-2 NA TRBV5-6 NA CASRYRILTVYGYTF TGTGCCAGCAGATACCGAATATTGACAGTCTATGGCTACACCTTC
TRBJ1-2 few TRBV11-2 NA CASSSGLLYGYTF TGTGCCAGCAGCTCCGGACTTCTCTATGGCTACACCTTC
TRBJ2-7 NA TRBV28 TRBD1 CASSSPGQGYEQYF TGTGCCAGCAGTTCCCCCGGACAGGGCTACGAGCAGTACTTC
TRBJ2-5 NA TRBV30 TRBD2 CAWSVTASGRGETQYF TGTGCCTGGAGTGTTACGGCTAGCGGGAGAGGTGAGACCCAGTACTTC
TRBJ2-1 NA TRBV27 TRBD2 CASSFSGSLYNEQFF TGTGCCAGCAGTTTTAGCGGGAGTCTCTACAATGAGCAGTTCTTC
TRBJ2-7 NA TRBV7-6 TRBD2 CASSLRGSDEQYF TGTGCCAGCAGCTTACGCGGGAGCGACGAGCAGTACTTC
TRBJ2-1 NA TRBV5-1 TRBD1 CASSSGQGDYNEQFF TGCGCCAGCAGCTCAGGACAGGGGGACTACAATGAGCAGTTCTTC
TRBJ2-3 once TRBV10-3 TRBD2 CAISESTSSGSTDTQYF TGTGCCATCAGTGAGTCGACGTCTAGCGGGAGCACAGATACGCAGTATTTT
TRBJ1-1 NA TRBV27 TRBD1 CASSPDRGNTEAFF TGTGCCAGCAGTCCGGACAGGGGGAACACTGAAGCTTTCTTT
TRBJ2-7 NA TRBV29-1 TRBD2 CSAREGPYEQYF TGCAGCGCCAGGGAGGGCCCCTACGAGCAGTACTTC
TRBJ2-7 few TRBV7-8 NA CASSFGVREQYF TGTGCCAGCAGCTTCGGGGTCCGCGAGCAGTACTTC
TRBJ1-3 NA TRBV29-1 NA CSARGDSGNTIYF TGCAGCGCGCGGGGCGATTCAGGAAACACCATATATTTT
TRBJ2-7 NA TRBV5-5 TRBD1 CASDRGYEQYF TGTGCCAGCGACAGGGGATACGAGCAGTACTTC
TRBJ1-2 NA TRBV11-3 TRBD1 CASSPATGGFAGYTF TGTGCCAGCAGCCCCGCGACAGGGGGGTTTGCCGGCTACACCTTC
TRBJ2-7 NA TRBV5-1 NA CASSLAGTYEQYF TGCGCCAGCAGCTTGGCGGGGACCTACGAGCAGTACTTC
TRBJ2-3 NA TRBV5-4 TRBD2 CASSFGPSGTASTDTQYF TGTGCCAGCAGCTTTGGGCCTAGCGGGACGGCTAGCACAGATACGCAGTATTTT
TRBJ2-1 NA TRBV7-3 TRBD2 CASSLGLAGYNEQFF TGTGCCAGCAGCTTGGGACTAGCGGGGTACAATGAGCAGTTCTTC
TRBJ1-1 NA TRBV27 TRBD1 CASSYNRGEDTEAFF TGTGCCAGCAGTTACAACAGGGGTGAGGACACTGAAGCTTTCTTT
TRBJ2-2 NA TRBV5-1 TRBD2 CASSLTSGNGELFF TGCGCCAGCAGCCTGACTAGCGGGAACGGGGAGCTGTTTTTT
TRBJ1-1 NA TRBV28 TRBD1 CASSSQARGTGGEKGKTEAFF TGTGCCAGCAGCTCGCAAGCCCGTGGGACAGGGGGCGAAAAGGGTAAGACTGAAGCTTTCTTT
TRBJ2-2 NA TRBV7-6 TRBD1 CASSLRRRQGAGELFF TGTGCCAGCAGCCTTCGTCGTCGACAGGGCGCCGGGGAGCTGTTTTTT
TRBJ1-2 once TRBV27 NA CASSQSRRWGVGYTF TGTGCCAGCAGTCAAAGCCGAAGGTGGGGAGTAGGCTACACCTTC
TRBJ2-5 NA TRBV5-4 TRBD2 CASRLGGDRGTQYF TGTGCCAGCAGATTGGGGGGGGACCGGGGCACCCAGTACTTC
TRBJ1-1 NA TRBV5-5 NA CASSLLDSPEAFF TGTGCCAGCAGCTTGCTAGACAGCCCTGAAGCTTTCTTT
TRBJ1-2 NA TRBV4-1 TRBD1 CASSHPTGNYGYTF TGCGCCAGCAGCCACCCGACAGGGAACTATGGCTACACCTTC
TRBJ2-7 NA TRBV6-5 TRBD2 CASSVTSGYYEQYF TGTGCCAGCAGCGTTACTAGCGGGTACTACGAGCAGTACTTC
TRBJ1-4 NA TRBV19 NA CASSAANEKLFF TGTGCCAGTAGTGCAGCTAATGAAAAACTGTTTTTT
TRBJ2-4 once TRBV9 TRBD2 CASSVGPSGTLAKNIQYF TGTGCCAGCAGCGTAGGCCCTAGCGGGACCCTAGCCAAAAACATTCAGTACTTC
TRBJ1-1 NA TRBV9 NA CASSTDGRANTEAFF TGTGCCAGCAGCACCGATGGCAGGGCGAACACTGAAGCTTTCTTT
TRBJ2-7 NA TRBV28 NA CASRPGGHQDEQYF TGTGCCAGCAGACCCGGGGGGCATCAGGACGAGCAGTACTTC
TRBJ2-5 NA TRBV29-1 NA CSVHRGGQETQYF TGCAGCGTTCATAGGGGGGGGCAAGAGACCCAGTACTTC
TRBJ2-4 NA TRBV11-1 NA CASSLGPGPTAKNIQYF TGTGCCAGCAGCTTAGGGCCAGGCCCCACGGCCAAAAACATTCAGTACTTC
TRBJ1-1 NA TRBV6-5 NA CASTDRNTEAFF TGTGCCAGCACTGACAGGAACACTGAAGCTTTCTTT